The 21 T cell receptor beta chains in this list originate from one sample, sequenced in a study of regulatory T cells in long-lasting Graves disease. The time point denotes: persistent/refractory GD, antithyroid drugs over 5 years with positive TRAb. PBMCs were the source of the RNA used for TCR sequencing. Researchers made TCR beta libraries by using iRepertoire HTBI primers and running Arm-PCR on CDR3 regions. TCRdb passed the multiplex PCR reads through MiXCR, listing each CDR3 protein once. The table lists some 370,000 distinct CDR3 sequences, more than 20% of them singletons. The material sequenced was peripheral blood mononuclear cells (PBMCs), taken when the disease was refractory, from a patient treated with antithyroid drugs. These receptors all stem from a female donor with Graves disease.

The chain joins TRBV20-1 to TRBJ2-7, with TRBD1 matching 7 bases. After removal of 7 bases from V and 0 bases from J, the junction contained 6 bases not matched to a gene. The V gene's germline CDR1 is DFQATT and CDR2 SNEGSKA (reference sequence). The CDR3 totals 13 residues. The CDR3 region is CSVQGVSSYEQYF. For the CDR3, the DNA is TGCAGTGTTCAGGGGGTTAGCTCCTACGAGCAGTACTTC.

This clonotype was found a few times. This may arise from a read error, as a much more abundant clone is one base away. This chain connects TRBV28 to TRBJ2-5; D may correspond to TRBD1 or TRBD2 (7 bases each). Germline CDR1 MDHEN, CDR2 SYDVKM. The CDR3 consists of 15 residues. The CDR3 coding sequence is TGTGCCAGCAGTTTACCAGGGGGGGACCAAGAGACCCGGTACTTC. Translated: CASSLPGGDQETRYF.

This clonotype came up many times. This chain joins TRBV20-1 and TRBJ2-5; 7 positions agree with TRBD2. CDR3 length: 15 amino acids. Germline V lookup: CDR1 DFQATT, CDR2 SNEGSKA (reference sequence). V gave up 1 base and J gave up 2 bases; unmatched junction bases: 7. CDR3: CSARAQAGRQETQYF. In DNA form, the CDR3 reads TGCAGTGCTAGAGCTCAAGCGGGGAGACAAGAGACCCAGTACTTC.

Only a few counts were recorded for this clonotype. J is TRBJ2-5 and V is TRBV6-5; TRBD1 aligns across 11 bases. Germline CDR1 reads MNHEY; CDR2 reads SVGAGI. This CDR3 has 15 residues. With 0 bases clipped from V and 5 bases from J, the junction kept 2 bases outside the gene matches. The DNA for the CDR3 is TGTGCCAGCAGTTACTCGGGGACAGGGGGGGAGACCCAGTACTTC. Amino acid sequence: CASSYSGTGGETQYF.

This clonotype was recorded many times. This chain connects TRBV11-2 to TRBJ2-5; maybe TRBD2 (5 bases). Germline CDR1 SGHAT, CDR2 FQNNGV. V lost 5 bases and J 5 bases, leaving 18 bases between the germline ends. The CDR3 totals 15 residues. CDR3 region: CASSPPEGIKETQYF. The CDR3 DNA is TGTGCCAGCAGCCCCCCCGAGGGTATAAAGGAGACCCAGTACTTC.

A few counts support this clonotype. V is TRBV7-8 and J is TRBJ2-7; D remains ambiguous. CDR1 is SGHVS, CDR2 FQNEAQ, per germline. The V end was cut by 1 base, the J end by 0 bases, with 16 bases between. This CDR3 region has 17 residues. Written as DNA, the CDR3 is TGTGCCAGCAGCTTAGGGCCAACTGGCCCGAGCTCCTACGAGCAGTACTTC. It specifies CASSLGPTGPSSYEQYF.

This clonotype has a handful of counts. The chain employs TRBV20-1 and TRBJ2-7; D remains ambiguous. The CDR3 loop spans 17 amino acids. Germline values: CDR1 DFQATT, CDR2 SNEGSKA (reference sequence). Trimming stripped 5 bases from V and 4 bases from J, with 27 bases between. The CDR3 region has the DNA TGCAGTGCTCTAGATCACTTTAAGTTTGAAAAGGGATACGAGCAGTACTTC. Its protein product is CSALDHFKFEKGYEQYF.

A few counts support this clonotype. The chain uses TRBV20-1 and TRBJ2-7; tentative D call: TRBD2 (6 bases). The ends were cut back, 0 bases at V and 2 bases at J, with 11 bases in the middle. Germline V CDR1 and CDR2: DFQATT, SNEGSKA (reference sequence). The CDR3 loop spans 14 amino acids. The CDR3 coding sequence is TGCAGTGCTAGAGAGGGACTTAGTACCTACGAGCAGTACTTC. Translation gives CSAREGLSTYEQYF.

This clonotype was found a few times. The V and J genes are TRBV6-5 and TRBJ1-3; 10 nucleotides line up with TRBD1. The V and J ends lost 4 bases and 0 bases, in that order; junction bases with no gene match: 6. The germline gives CDR1 MNHEY, CDR2 SVGAGI. The CDR3 runs 17 residues. The CDR3 nucleotides read TGTGCCAGCAGTTCGGGGGACAGGGGTTTCTCTGGAAACACCATATATTTT. Protein sequence: CASSSGDRGFSGNTIYF.

This chain joins TRBV7-2 and TRBJ2-7; 14 bases align to TRBD2. Germline V gene sequence: CDR1 SGHTA, CDR2 FQGNSA. The CDR3 consists of 19 residues. With V trimmed by 5 bases and J by 3 bases, 15 bases remained unmatched. The DNA for the CDR3 is TGTGCCAGCAGCCCCGGGACTAGCGGGAGAGGGGGTGGGTTCTACGAGCAGTACTTC. Residues: CASSPGTSGRGGGFYEQYF.

Only a few counts were recorded for this clonotype. Being one base from a much bigger clone, this may be a read error. V and J are TRBV28 and TRBJ1-5; D unresolved. This CDR3 has 17 residues. Trimming took off 3 bases at V and 0 bases at J, with 15 bases between the two ends. In germline, CDR1 is MDHEN, CDR2 SYDVKM. DNA for the CDR3: TGTGCCAGCAGTTTGACGCAGGTCCCCCTTAGCAATCAGCCCCAGCATTTT. This translates into CASSLTQVPLSNQPQHF.

With regard to this clonotype: A junction end diverges from the germline sequence, so it may reflect a read error. CDR3: CACSSPTANYEQYF. Here the CDR3 DNA reads TGTGCCTGCAGTTCCCCGACAGCTAACTACGAGCAGTACTTC. This rearrangement joins TRBV6-5 to TRBJ2-7; maybe TRBD1 (5 bases). Germline V gives CDR1 MNHEY, CDR2 SVGAGI. The CDR3 spans 14 residues.

In its sample, this clonotype was seen many times. This chain joins TRBV12-3 or TRBV12-4 and TRBJ1-4; 7 bases align to TRBD1. V shed 5 bases and J 0 bases; nucleotides not matched to a gene: 12. This CDR3 region has 18 residues. The CDR3 bases are TGTGCCAGCAGTAGCTGGGACAGACAGATTGCAACTAATGAAAAACTGTTTTTT. Translation gives CASSSWDRQIATNEKLFF.

J is TRBJ1-6 and V is TRBV6-1; 8 positions match TRBD1. The CDR3 runs to 17 residues. Germline CDR1 MNHNS, CDR2 SASEGT. The V and J ends lost 5 bases and 9 bases, in that order; junction bases with no gene match: 15. This CDR3 is CASSQPSTGELGSPLHF. The CDR3, as DNA: TGTGCCAGCAGTCAACCGTCGACAGGGGAGTTAGGTTCACCCCTCCACTTT.

CDR3 bases: TGTGCTAGTGGTTTGGACTGGGGGCTAGGTGAAGCTTTCTTT. Amino acids: CASGLDWGLGEAFF. The V call is TRBV12-5, the J call TRBJ1-1; the D gene is possibly TRBD1 (6 bases). V gave up 1 base and J gave up 7 bases, with 13 bases separating them. The CDR3 is 14 residues long. In germline, CDR1 is LGHNT, CDR2 FRNRAP.

This clonotype has at least ten counts. The gene calls are TRBV20-1 and TRBJ1-2, with D uncertain. CDR3 length: 16 residues. The V gene's germline CDR1 is DFQATT and CDR2 SNEGSKA (reference sequence). Trimming stripped 5 bases from V and 3 bases from J, with 22 bases between. The CDR3 coding sequence is TGCAGTGCTCCACCCGAAACTTTATCAGGAGACTATGGCTACACCTTC. As protein: CSAPPETLSGDYGYTF.

This chain connects TRBV7-9 to TRBJ1-1; D is possibly TRBD1 (6 bases). V was shortened by 4 bases and J by 5 bases, with 17 bases between the two germline ends. CDR1 and CDR2 (germline): SEHNR, FQNEAQ (reference sequence). The CDR3 is made up of 15 amino acids. In DNA form, the CDR3 reads TGTGCCAGCAGCTGGCCGGAGGGGGGGGAAACTGAAGCTTTCTTT. Translation gives CASSWPEGGETEAFF.

This clonotype was found a few times. The chain carries TRBV12-3 or TRBV12-4 and TRBJ2-7, with TRBD1 as a possible D gene (6 bases). The CDR3 covers 14 residues. V was clipped by 3 bases and J by 2 bases, with 11 bases between them. The CDR3 region has the DNA TGTGCCAGCAGTTTTCAGGGGCAGGCCTACGAGCAGTACTTC. This translates into CASSFQGQAYEQYF.

The chain links TRBV7-8 to TRBJ2-5; 7 bases map to TRBD1. CDR3 length equals 16 residues. The trim removed 5 bases at V and 2 bases at J, leaving 11 bases unmatched. CDR1 is SGHVS and CDR2 is FQNEAQ in the germline V gene. The CDR3 bases are TGTGCCAGCAGCCTAGGGGGCATGATACTTCAAGAGACCCAGTACTTC. Protein sequence: CASSLGGMILQETQYF.

This chain connects TRBV9 to TRBJ1-1; 9 bases line up with TRBD1. V was pared by 0 bases and J by 4 bases, with 4 bases of the junction left unmatched. Germline V gene sequence: CDR1 SGDLS, CDR2 YYNGEE. The CDR3 length is 15 residues. The CDR3 is CASSVGGTGLTEAFF. The CDR3 bases are TGTGCCAGCAGCGTAGGAGGGACAGGGCTCACTGAAGCTTTCTTT.

This clonotype came up many times. The chain employs TRBV20-1 and TRBJ2-7; D remains unclear. Germline V CDR1 and CDR2: DFQATT, SNEGSKA (reference sequence). The ends were cut back, 6 bases at V and 3 bases at J, with 15 bases in the middle. This CDR3 is built from 13 residues. The CDR3 DNA reads TGCAGTGCCCAATATCCTTCGGGCTACGAGCAGTACTTC. Its protein is CSAQYPSGYEQYF.